This entry features one T cell receptor (beta chain) sequence. PCR was performed using 60 Vbeta and 13 Jbeta primers. The data were produced by immunoSEQ multiplex PCR, yet TCRdb's version contains in-frame clones alone and is incomplete. This sample has roughly 110,000 clones, with roughly 82% found just once. The data originate from a study of cytomegalovirus exposure and HLA in healthy donors. Material: PBMCs. The clonotype comes from a man aged 25-40 years in good health and CMV-seropositive.

CDR3 coding DNA: TGCGCCAGCAGCCCCTTCGGGGGGCTGGTAGGAAACACCATATATTTT. It encodes CASSPFGGLVGNTIYF. The chain couples TRBV4-1 to TRBJ1-3; tentative D call: TRBD1 (6 bases). Trimming shortened V by 4 bases and J by 4 bases, and 17 bases separated the two germline ends. Germline CDR1 MGHRA, CDR2 YSYEKL. This CDR3 region has 16 residues.